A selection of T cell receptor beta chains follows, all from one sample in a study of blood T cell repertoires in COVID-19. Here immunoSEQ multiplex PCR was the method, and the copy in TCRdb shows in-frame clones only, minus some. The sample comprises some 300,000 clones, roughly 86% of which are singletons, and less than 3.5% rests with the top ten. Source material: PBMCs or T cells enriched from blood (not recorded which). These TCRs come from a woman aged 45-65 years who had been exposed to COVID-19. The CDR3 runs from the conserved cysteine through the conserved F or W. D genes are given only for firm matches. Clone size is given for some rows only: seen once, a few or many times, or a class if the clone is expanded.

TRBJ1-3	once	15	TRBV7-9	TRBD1	CASSLGQGPGNTIYF	TGTGCCAGCAGCCTAGGACAGGGCCCCGGAAACACCATATATTTT
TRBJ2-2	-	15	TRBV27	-	CASSLSSHNTGELFF	TGTGCCAGCAGTTTATCGAGCCACAACACCGGGGAGCTGTTTTTT
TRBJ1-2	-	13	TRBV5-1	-	CASSLDIDYGYTF	TGCGCCAGCAGCCTGGACATCGACTATGGCTACACCTTC
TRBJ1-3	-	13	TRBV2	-	CASKARAGNTIYF	TGTGCCAGCAAAGCCAGGGCGGGAAACACCATATATTTT
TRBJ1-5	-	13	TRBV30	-	CAWSGQNNQPQHF	TGTGCCTGGAGTGGACAGAACAATCAGCCCCAGCATTTT
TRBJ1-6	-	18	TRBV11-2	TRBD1	CASSSRDRGLPGDSPLHF	TGTGCCAGCAGCTCCAGGGACAGGGGCCTTCCCGGGGATTCACCCCTCCACTTT
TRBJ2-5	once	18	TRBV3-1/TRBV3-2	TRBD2	CASSLAGGTTQPQETQYF	TGTGCCAGCAGCTTAGCGGGGGGGACAACCCAACCGCAAGAGACCCAGTACTTC
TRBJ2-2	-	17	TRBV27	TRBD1	CASSSGLNRGRAGELFF	TGTGCCAGCAGTTCTGGCCTAAACAGGGGACGCGCCGGGGAGCTGTTTTTT
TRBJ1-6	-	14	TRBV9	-	CASSVEQINSPLHF	TGTGCCAGCAGCGTAGAACAGATTAATTCACCCCTCCACTTT
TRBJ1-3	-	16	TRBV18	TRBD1	CASSPGQGSRGNTIYF	TGTGCCAGCTCACCGGGACAGGGGAGTCGTGGAAACACCATATATTTT
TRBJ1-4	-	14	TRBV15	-	CATSVPMTNEKLFF	TGTGCCACCTCAGTCCCCATGACTAATGAAAAACTGTTTTTT
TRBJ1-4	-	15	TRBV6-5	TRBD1	CASSYGTGATEKLFF	TGTGCCAGCAGTTACGGGACAGGGGCGACTGAAAAACTGTTTTTT
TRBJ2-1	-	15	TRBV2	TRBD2	CASSGEVAGGPVQFF	TGTGCCAGCAGTGGGGAGGTAGCGGGGGGGCCAGTGCAGTTCTTC
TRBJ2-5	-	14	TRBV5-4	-	CASSLHPSRETQYF	TGTGCCAGCAGCTTGCACCCTTCTCGGGAGACCCAGTACTTC
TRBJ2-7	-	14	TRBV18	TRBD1	CASSPGQGAFEQYF	TGTGCCAGCTCACCTGGGCAGGGGGCTTTTGAGCAGTACTTC
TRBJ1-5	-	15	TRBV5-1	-	CASSLDQGFGQPQHF	TGCGCCAGCAGCTTGGATCAGGGTTTCGGGCAGCCCCAGCATTTT
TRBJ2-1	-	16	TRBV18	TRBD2	CASSPGTSGVLNEQFF	TGTGCCAGCTCACCGGGGACTAGCGGGGTCCTCAATGAGCAGTTCTTC
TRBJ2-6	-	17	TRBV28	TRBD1	CASSPGTGSTGANVLTF	TGTGCCAGCAGCCCCGGGACAGGGAGCACTGGGGCCAACGTCCTGACTTTC
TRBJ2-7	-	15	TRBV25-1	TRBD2	CASGRDGTSAYEQYF	TGTGCCAGCGGACGAGACGGGACTAGTGCCTACGAGCAGTACTTC
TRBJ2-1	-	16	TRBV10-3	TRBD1	CAIRGQGISSYNEQFF	TGTGCCATCAGAGGACAGGGAATTAGCTCCTACAATGAGCAGTTCTTC